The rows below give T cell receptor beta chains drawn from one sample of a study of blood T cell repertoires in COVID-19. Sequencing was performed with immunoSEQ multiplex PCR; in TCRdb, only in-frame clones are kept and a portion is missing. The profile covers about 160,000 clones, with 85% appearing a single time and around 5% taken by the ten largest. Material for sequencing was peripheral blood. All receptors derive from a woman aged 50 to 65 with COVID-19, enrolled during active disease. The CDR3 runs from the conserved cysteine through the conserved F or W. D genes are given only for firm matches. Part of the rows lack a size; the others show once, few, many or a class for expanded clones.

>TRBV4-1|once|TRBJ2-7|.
TGCGCCAGCAGCCAGGGGCTTGGCGCCGGCATACACTACGAGCAGTACTTC
CASSQGLGAGIHYEQYF
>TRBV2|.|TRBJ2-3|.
TGTGCCGGCAGGGGAGTGTTCGGGGATACGCAGTATTTT
CAGRGVFGDTQYF
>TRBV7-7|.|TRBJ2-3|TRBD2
TGTGCCAGCAGCTACGGACTAGCGGGGGGGGAAGATACGCAGTATTTT
CASSYGLAGGEDTQYF
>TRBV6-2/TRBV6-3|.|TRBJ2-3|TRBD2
TGTGCCAGCAGTTACGCCGTCCCGGGACTAGCGGGGGGGAGCACAGATACGCAGTATTTT
CASSYAVPGLAGGSTDTQYF
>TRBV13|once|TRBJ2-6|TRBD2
TGTGCCAGCAGCTCCAGGCCCCTAGCGGTCTCTGGGGCCAACGTCCTGACTTTC
CASSSRPLAVSGANVLTF
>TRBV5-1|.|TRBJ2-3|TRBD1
TGCGCCAGCAGTTCCGGGACAGGTAGGGATACGCAGTATTTT
CASSSGTGRDTQYF
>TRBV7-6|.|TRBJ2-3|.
TGTGCCAGCAGCTTAGGTGCGAGCCAGGCAGATACGCAGTATTTT
CASSLGASQADTQYF
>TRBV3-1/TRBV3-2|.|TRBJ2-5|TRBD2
TGTGCCAGCAGCGCGCTAGCGGCGGGGGAGACCCAGTACTTC
CASSALAAGETQYF
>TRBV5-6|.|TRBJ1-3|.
TGTGCCAGCAGCCCCCAGTGGGGAAACACCATATATTTT
CASSPQWGNTIYF
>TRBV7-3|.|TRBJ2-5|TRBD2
TGTGCCAGCAGCTTAAGGCCTAGCGGGGGGGAAGAGACCCAGTACTTC
CASSLRPSGGEETQYF
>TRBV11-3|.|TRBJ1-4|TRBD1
TGTGCCAGCAGCCCTCAGGGGACAGGGTACGAAAAACTGTTTTTT
CASSPQGTGYEKLFF
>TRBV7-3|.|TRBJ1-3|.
TGTGCCAGCAGCTTAGGGGCCTCTGGAAACACCATATATTTT
CASSLGASGNTIYF
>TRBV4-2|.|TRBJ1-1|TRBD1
TGTGCCAGCAGCCAAGATTTTATTGGGGACAGGGGGGACACTGAAGCTTTCTTT
CASSQDFIGDRGDTEAFF
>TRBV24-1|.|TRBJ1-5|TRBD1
TGTGCCACCAGTGAGACAGGGGTGAATCAGCCCCAGCATTTT
CATSETGVNQPQHF
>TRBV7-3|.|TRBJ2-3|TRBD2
TGTGCCAGCAGCGCGGGACTAGCGGGAGGCACAGATACGCAGTATTTT
CASSAGLAGGTDTQYF
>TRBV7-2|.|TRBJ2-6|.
TGTGCCAGCAGCAAAGATGGAGGGCAGAGCTCTGGGGCCAACGTCCTGACTTTC
CASSKDGGQSSGANVLTF
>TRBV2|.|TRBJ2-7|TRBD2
TGTGCCAGCAGTCGGGGGGGCGCGTACGAGCAGTACTTC
CASSRGGAYEQYF
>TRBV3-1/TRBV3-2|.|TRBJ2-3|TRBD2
TGTGCCAGCAGCCAAGTTCCTAGCGGGGGGGTTGAGCAGTATTTT
CASSQVPSGGVEQYF
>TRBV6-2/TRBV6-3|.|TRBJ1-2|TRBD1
TGTGCCAGCAGTAACAGGGGGAGCATTTATGGCTACACCTTC
CASSNRGSIYGYTF
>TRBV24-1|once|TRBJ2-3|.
TGTGCCACCAGCGGCGGGGTGCGCACAGATACGCAGTATTTT
CATSGGVRTDTQYF
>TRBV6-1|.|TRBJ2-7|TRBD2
TGTGCCAGCAGTGAAGTGGGGTTCGAGCGGGGGGCCGTCTCCTACGAGCAGTACTTC
CASSEVGFERGAVSYEQYF
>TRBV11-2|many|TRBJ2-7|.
TGTGCCAGCAGCTTTGGGACACGAGTCCTCTACGAGCAGTACTTC
CASSFGTRVLYEQYF